This TCR beta chain was captured in a study of monozygotic twins with cystic fibrosis. The method was immunoSEQ multiplex PCR; TCRdb's version includes in-frame clones alone and lacks a portion of them. This table has 34,000 or so clones, roughly 90% appearing once. The CDR3 has 13 amino acids. Germline V gene sequence: CDR1 MNHEY, CDR2 SMNVEV (reference sequence). V was trimmed by 3 bases and J by 5 bases, leaving 7 bases between them. Study-level findings and limits: In 13 of 16 pairs, V gene usage was closest to the co-twin's.

Note on this clone: The antigen is undetermined.

Sequencing was done on a sample of blood. This chain links TRBV27 with TRBJ1-4; no definite D call. This clonotype originated in a girl aged 2-10 years with cystic fibrosis. The DNA of the CDR3 is TGTGCCAGCAGTTTGGCGGTAAATGAAAAACTGTTTTTT. The encoded protein is CASSLAVNEKLFF.